The clone carrying this T cell receptor (beta chain) was detected ten times or more. Its target is not known. These data belong to a study of CD8 T cells in ankylosing spondylitis. This CDR3 comprises 15 residues. J lost 5 bases, V lost 2 bases, and 1 base had no gene match. Germline V gives CDR1 SGHRS, CDR2 YFSETQ. Quantitative barcoded 5'-RACE was used to prepare TCR beta libraries. TCRdb ran MiXCR on the 5' RACE reads and lists one entry per CDR3 protein. The repertoire has around 430,000 distinct CDR3 sequences, 17% of them found once; the top ten carry around 0.92%. Study conclusions and caveats: Previous work reported some of these motif variants in the synovial fluid and blood of reactive arthritis. Disease-linked clones displayed a CD8+ phenotype and appeared relatively rarely in peripheral blood. Matched ankylosing spondylitis synovial fluid reportedly showed significant enrichment of disease-linked clones. Blood of patients with ankylosing spondylitis appeared to be characterized by a TCR beta motif of eight highly homologous variants.

Sequencing was performed on blood, either unsorted or a sorted T cell fraction (not recorded which). The clonotype comes from a male donor with ankylosing spondylitis. This chain links TRBV5-1 with TRBJ2-1; 13 nucleotides match TRBD2. The CDR3 protein is CASSLGTSGNNEQFF. Here the CDR3 DNA reads TGCGCCAGCAGCTTAGGGACTAGCGGGAACAATGAGCAGTTCTTC.